Below are 17 T cell receptor beta chains sequenced from a single sample in a study of blood T cell repertoires in COVID-19. Libraries were prepared by immunoSEQ multiplex PCR; TCRdb keeps only in-frame clonotypes and omits some of them. Among around 200,000 clones listed, 86% were seen once. Sequences were obtained from peripheral blood. These receptors came from a woman aged 50 to 65 with acute or convalescent COVID-19.

The rearrangement uses TRBV6-5 and TRBJ1-5; D remains ambiguous. The CDR3 totals 12 residues. Trimming shortened V by 6 bases and J by 1 base, and 4 bases separated the two germline ends. Germline assignment: CDR1 MNHEY and CDR2 SVGAGI. CDR3: CASSPSNQPQHF. CDR3 DNA: TGTGCCAGCAGCCCGAGCAATCAGCCCCAGCATTTT.

This clone was counted once. The chain is built from TRBV27 and TRBJ2-7; D remains ambiguous. CDR1 is MNHEY and CDR2 is SMNVEV in the germline V gene (reference sequence). The CDR3 is made up of 13 amino acids. V lost 4 bases, J lost 6 bases, and 13 bases lay in between. The CDR3 protein is CASSSHYSGEQYF. The CDR3 DNA reads as TGTGCCAGCAGTTCCCATTACTCTGGCGAGCAGTACTTC.

This chain links TRBV19 with TRBJ2-1; a possible D gene is TRBD2 (7 bases). The CDR3 has 14 residues. Germline assignment: CDR1 LNHDA and CDR2 SQIVND (reference sequence). The V end lost 3 bases, the J end lost 10 bases, and 16 bases lay between the germline ends. CDR3 DNA sequence: TGTGCCAGTAGTATCGGAGGGGGGGGAGGCGAGCAGTTCTTC. It codes for CASSIGGGGGEQFF.

The V gene is TRBV10-3, the J gene TRBJ2-1; the D gene is possibly TRBD2 (7 bases). The CDR3 length is 13 residues. Trimming removed 2 bases from V and 7 bases from J, with 9 bases in between. The germline gives CDR1 ENHRY, CDR2 SYGVKD. In nucleotides, the CDR3 is TGTGCCATCAGTGAGAGGGGGGGGAATGAGCAGTTCTTC. It translates to CAISERGGNEQFF.

This chain uses TRBV5-4 with TRBJ2-5; TRBD2 matches at 10 bases. CDR1 is SGHNT and CDR2 is YYREEE in the germline V gene (reference sequence). The CDR3 totals 17 residues. With 0 bases clipped from V and 0 bases from J, the junction kept 5 bases outside the gene matches. CDR3 region: CASSLDLAGAHQETQYF. In nucleotides, the CDR3 is TGTGCCAGCAGCTTGGATCTAGCGGGGGCCCACCAAGAGACCCAGTACTTC.

The chain joins TRBV5-1 to TRBJ1-1, with a possible D match to TRBD1 (6 bases). Germline CDR1 is SGHRS and CDR2 is YFSETQ. Trimming left V 8 bases short and J 0 bases short, with 11 bases between. The CDR3 has 13 residues. The CDR3 protein is CASQGLLNTEAFF. In DNA, the CDR3 is TGCGCCAGTCAGGGGTTGCTGAACACTGAAGCTTTCTTT.

This clone was observed a handful of times. The rearrangement joins TRBV30 to TRBJ1-6; 8 nucleotides agree with TRBD1. The length of the CDR3 is 15 residues. Germline assignment: CDR1 GTSNPN and CDR2 SVGIG (reference sequence). Trimming removed 3 bases from V and 5 bases from J; junction bases left unmatched: 6. The CDR3: CAWRARGRDNSPLHF. The CDR3 DNA reads TGTGCCTGGAGGGCCAGGGGGCGCGATAATTCACCCCTCCACTTT.

The J gene is TRBJ1-1, the V gene TRBV13, with a possible D match to TRBD1 (5 bases). Germline assignment: CDR1 PRHDT and CDR2 FYEKMQ (reference sequence). The CDR3 covers 14 residues. Trimming took 3 bases from V and 1 from J, leaving 9 bases between them. CDR3 bases: TGTGCCAGCAGCTTCCCGACAGCGAACACTGAAGCTTTCTTT. Translated: CASSFPTANTEAFF. Supplemented by reference TRBV13 and TRBJ1-1, the full variable domain reads AAGVIQSPRHLIKEKRETATLKCYPIPRHDTVYWYQQGPGQDPQFLISFYEKMQSDKGSIPDRFSAQQFSDYHSELNMSSLELGDSALYFCASSFPTANTEAFFGQGTRLTVV.

The rearrangement joins TRBV11-2 to TRBJ1-3; no definite D call. This CDR3 spans 16 amino acids. Germline CDR1 SGHAT, CDR2 FQNNGV. V dropped 1 base and J dropped 0 bases, with 10 bases sitting between them. The CDR3 nucleotides are TGTGCCAGCAGCTTAGGGGGAGCGGGCTCTGGAAACACCATATATTTT. Translating gives CASSLGGAGSGNTIYF. Filled out from reference TRBV11-2 and TRBJ1-3, the complete variable domain reads EAGVAQSPRYKIIEKRQSVAFWCNPISGHATLYWYQQILGQGPKLLIQFQNNGVVDDSQLPKDRFSAERLKGVDSTLKIQPAKLEDSAVYLCASSLGGAGSGNTIYFGEGSWLTVV.

The chain recombines TRBV21-1 with TRBJ2-2; the table gives TRBD1 as D, unverified against the DNA. TRBV21-1 is a pseudogene segment. This CDR3 spans 18 amino acids. The CDR3 bases are TGTGCCAGCAGCAGAATACCCGGGACACAAAACAACACCGGGGAGCTGTTTTTT. This sequence encodes CASSRIPGTQNNTGELFF.

This clone was seen only a few times. The CDR3 DNA follows: TGTGCCAGCAGCAGTGGTAGTCAGCCCCAGCATTTT. Protein sequence: CASSSGSQPQHF. The gene calls are TRBV7-8 and TRBJ1-5; the D is unclear. The CDR3 has 12 amino acids. CDR1 is SGHVS and CDR2 is FQNEAQ in the germline V gene. V was trimmed by 5 bases and J by 6 bases, leaving 8 bases between them.

This chain uses TRBV29-1 with TRBJ2-1; a possible D gene is TRBD2 (6 bases). Germline values: CDR1 SQVTM, CDR2 ANQGSEA. Trimming stripped 7 bases from V and 0 bases from J, with 16 bases between. The length of the CDR3 is 15 residues. The CDR3, as DNA: TGCAGCGCTGGGGGAGCGGGTGGCTCCTACAATGAGCAGTTCTTC. It is translated as CSAGGAGGSYNEQFF.

This clone was picked up one time. CDR3 in amino acids: CASSLRGGGYNEKLFF. The CDR3 nucleotides read TGTGCCAGCTCACTAAGAGGCGGGGGATATAATGAAAAACTGTTTTTT. This chain links TRBV18 with TRBJ1-4; possible D gene TRBD1, 5 bases. The germline V gene encodes CDR1 KGHSH and CDR2 LQKENI. This CDR3 comprises 16 residues. With 4 bases removed from V and 4 bases from J, the gap between germline ends came to 16 bases.

This sequence joins TRBV3-1 (or the pseudogene TRBV3-2) and TRBJ1-2; D uncertain. Germline values: CDR1 LGHDT, CDR2 YNNKEL (reference sequence). Trimming cost V 4 bases and J 7 bases, with 7 bases left between them. This CDR3 contains 11 residues. CDR3 DNA sequence: TGTGCCAGCAGCCGCGCAGGTGGCTACACCTTC. Protein sequence: CASSRAGGYTF.

The J gene is TRBJ1-2, the V gene TRBV6-1; D not certain. Between the trimmed V and J ends, which lost 0 bases and 0 bases, there was a span of 8 bases. The CDR3 sequence is 15 residues long. Germline V gives CDR1 MNHNS, CDR2 SASEGT. The CDR3 protein is CASSEATGANYGYTF. The CDR3 bases are TGTGCCAGCAGTGAAGCTACGGGAGCTAACTATGGCTACACCTTC.

J is TRBJ1-6 and V is TRBV6-5; maybe TRBD1 (6 bases). Germline CDR1 reads MNHEY; CDR2 reads SVGAGI. The V end lost 6 bases, the J end lost 3 bases, and 9 bases lay between the germline ends. CDR3 size: 14 residues. The CDR3 sequence is CASRQGFYNSPLHF. For the CDR3, the DNA is TGTGCCAGCAGACAGGGTTTCTATAATTCACCCCTCCACTTT.

This sequence joins TRBV30 and TRBJ1-5; TRBD1 might be the D (6 bases). The CDR3 length is 14 residues. The V end lost 1 base, the J end lost 6 bases, and 13 bases lay between the germline ends. The germline V gene has CDR1 GTSNPN and CDR2 SVGIG (reference sequence). This CDR3 is CAWSEGVRVQPQHF. DNA of the CDR3: TGTGCCTGGAGTGAGGGGGTAAGGGTTCAGCCCCAGCATTTT.